This TCR beta chain was found in a study of T cells in Graves' hyperthyroidism and ophthalmopathy. Findings of the study overall: Peripheral blood also featured most of the thyroid clonotypes expanded above 0.001.

This clonotype has more than one count but fewer than ten. The antigen remains undetermined. This sequence may be a read error, since a much larger clone differs from it by one base. Graves' hyperthyroidism showing no ophthalmopathy progression within 18 months was considered stable. Fresh peripheral blood, 9.5 to 10 ml of it, supplied the PBMCs. The CDR3 totals 13 residues. Germline loops: CDR1 GTSNPN, CDR2 SVGIG (reference sequence). TCR beta CDR3 regions were amplified from RNA transcripts. The HTBI primer set drove a first-round RT-PCR of the TCR CDR3. From the multiplex PCR reads, TCRdb called clonotypes with MiXCR, one entry per CDR3 protein. The sample yields some 500,000 distinct CDR3 sequences, approximately 15% seen once.

The sample was blood. The V call is TRBV30, the J call TRBJ1-6, with 7 bases identical to TRBD1. The TCR comes from a woman under 30 with Graves' hyperthyroidism. The CDR3 sequence is CAWSGTENSPPHF. The CDR3 DNA is TGTGCCTGGTCCGGGACAGAGAATTCACCCCCCCACTTT.